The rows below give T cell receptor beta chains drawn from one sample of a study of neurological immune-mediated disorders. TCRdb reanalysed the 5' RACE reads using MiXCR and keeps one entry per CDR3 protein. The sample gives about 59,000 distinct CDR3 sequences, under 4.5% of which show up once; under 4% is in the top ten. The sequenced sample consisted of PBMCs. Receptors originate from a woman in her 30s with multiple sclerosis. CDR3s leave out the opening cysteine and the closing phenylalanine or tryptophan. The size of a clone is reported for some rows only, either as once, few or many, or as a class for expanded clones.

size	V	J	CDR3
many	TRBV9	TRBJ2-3	ASSAGTASTDTQY
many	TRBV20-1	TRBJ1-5	SARAGTSNQPQN
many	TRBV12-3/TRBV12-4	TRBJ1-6	ASSLRTGPNSPLH
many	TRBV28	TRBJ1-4	ASSLRSGGGEKLF
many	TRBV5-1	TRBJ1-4	ASSGGGPSEKLF
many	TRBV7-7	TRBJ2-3	ASSFQAGGTDTQY
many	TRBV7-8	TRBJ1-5	ASSYRTGGDNQPQH
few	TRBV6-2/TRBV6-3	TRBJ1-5	ASSYEGTGRYSNQPQN
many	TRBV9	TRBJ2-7	ASSVGPDRAYEQY
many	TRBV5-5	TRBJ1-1	ASSLGQDELNTEAF
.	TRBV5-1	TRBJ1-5	ASSLEPGPNQSQH
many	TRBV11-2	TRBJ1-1	ASSSGIEAF
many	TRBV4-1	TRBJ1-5	ASSTGGRD
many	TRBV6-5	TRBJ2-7	ASSRGQGNEQY
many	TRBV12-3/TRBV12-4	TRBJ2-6	ASRISGANVLT
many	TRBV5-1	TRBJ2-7	ASSPEGQGTYEQY
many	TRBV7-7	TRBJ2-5	ASSYTPGGTETQY
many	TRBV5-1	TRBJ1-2	ASRPANYGYT
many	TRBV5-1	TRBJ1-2	ASSPAGRTSGYGYT
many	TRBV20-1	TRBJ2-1	SAWRTSGGTHNEQF
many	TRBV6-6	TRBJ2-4	ASSYSRSKNIQY
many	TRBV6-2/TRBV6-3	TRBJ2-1	ASSYPQNEQF
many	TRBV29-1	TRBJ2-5	SAQVGWEETQY
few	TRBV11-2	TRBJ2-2	ASSLGTSGRVAGELF
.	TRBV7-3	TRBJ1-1	ASSFTRVLNTEAF
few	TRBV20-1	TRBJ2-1	SAYRSGSSYNEQF
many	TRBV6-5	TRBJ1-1	ASSYAGFSEAF
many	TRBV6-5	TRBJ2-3	ASSYTGSTDTQY
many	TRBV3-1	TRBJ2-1	ASSHTSSNNEQF
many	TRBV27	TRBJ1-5	ASTLFAGAQPQH
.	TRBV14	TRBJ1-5	ASSQDEGNQPQN
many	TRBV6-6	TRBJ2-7	ASSYPSGQEGTYEQY
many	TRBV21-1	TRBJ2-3	ASSKILGTDTQY
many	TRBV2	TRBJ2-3	ASIGRITDTQY
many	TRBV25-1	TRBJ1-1	ASSELASLGAF
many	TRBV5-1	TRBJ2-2	ASSLEGVVAGELF
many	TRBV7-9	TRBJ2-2	ASSNPLAGGATGELF
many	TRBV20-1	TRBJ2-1	SARGLLFYNEQF
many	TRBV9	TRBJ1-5	ASSPQGLSNQPQH
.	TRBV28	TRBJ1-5	ASSFPGQPQN
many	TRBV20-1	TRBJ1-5	SARTRGQPQH
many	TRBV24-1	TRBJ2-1	ATSPIGVGGYNEQF
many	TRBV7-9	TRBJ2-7	ASSLAQDSYEQY